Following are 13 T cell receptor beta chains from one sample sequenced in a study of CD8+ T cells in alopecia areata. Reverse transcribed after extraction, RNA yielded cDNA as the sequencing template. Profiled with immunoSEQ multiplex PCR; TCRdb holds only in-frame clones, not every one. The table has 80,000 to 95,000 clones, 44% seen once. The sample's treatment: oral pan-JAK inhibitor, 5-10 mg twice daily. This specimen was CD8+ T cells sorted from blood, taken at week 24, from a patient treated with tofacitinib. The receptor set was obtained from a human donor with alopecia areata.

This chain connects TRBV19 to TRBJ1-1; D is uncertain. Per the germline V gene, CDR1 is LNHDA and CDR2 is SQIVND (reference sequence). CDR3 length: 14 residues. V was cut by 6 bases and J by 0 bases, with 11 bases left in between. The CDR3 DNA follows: TGTGCCAGTAGGGCAGGACGGATGAACACTGAAGCTTTCTTT. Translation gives CASRAGRMNTEAFF.

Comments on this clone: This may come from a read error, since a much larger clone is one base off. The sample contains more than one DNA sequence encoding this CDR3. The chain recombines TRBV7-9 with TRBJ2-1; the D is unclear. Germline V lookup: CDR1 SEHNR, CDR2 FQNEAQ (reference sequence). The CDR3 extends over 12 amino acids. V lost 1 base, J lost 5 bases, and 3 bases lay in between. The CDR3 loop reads CASSLGDNEQFF. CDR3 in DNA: TGTGCCAGCAGCTTAGGCGACAATGAGCAGTTCTTC.

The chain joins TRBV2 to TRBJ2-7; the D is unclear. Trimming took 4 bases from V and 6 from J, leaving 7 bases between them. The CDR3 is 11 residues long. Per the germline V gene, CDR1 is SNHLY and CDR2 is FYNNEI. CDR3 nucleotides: TGTGCCAGCAGTGGACCTGCCGAGCAGTACTTC. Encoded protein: CASSGPAEQYF.

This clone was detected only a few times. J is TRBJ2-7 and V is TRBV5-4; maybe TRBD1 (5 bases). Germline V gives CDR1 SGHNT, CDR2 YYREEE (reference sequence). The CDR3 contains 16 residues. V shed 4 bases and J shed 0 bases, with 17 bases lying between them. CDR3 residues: CASSSDSSWSSYEQYF. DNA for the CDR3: TGTGCCAGCAGCAGTGACAGCTCCTGGAGCTCCTACGAGCAGTACTTC.

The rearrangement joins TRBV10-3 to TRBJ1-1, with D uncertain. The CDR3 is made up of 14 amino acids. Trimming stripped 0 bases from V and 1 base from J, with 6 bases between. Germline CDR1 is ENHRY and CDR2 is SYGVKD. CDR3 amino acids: CAISESAGNTEAFF. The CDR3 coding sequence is TGTGCCATCAGTGAGTCGGCTGGGAACACTGAAGCTTTCTTT.

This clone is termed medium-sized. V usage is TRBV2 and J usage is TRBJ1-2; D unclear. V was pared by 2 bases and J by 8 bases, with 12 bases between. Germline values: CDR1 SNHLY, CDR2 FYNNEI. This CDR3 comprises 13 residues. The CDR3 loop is CASSEIGSPGYTF. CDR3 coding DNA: TGTGCCAGCAGTGAAATCGGTTCCCCGGGCTACACCTTC.

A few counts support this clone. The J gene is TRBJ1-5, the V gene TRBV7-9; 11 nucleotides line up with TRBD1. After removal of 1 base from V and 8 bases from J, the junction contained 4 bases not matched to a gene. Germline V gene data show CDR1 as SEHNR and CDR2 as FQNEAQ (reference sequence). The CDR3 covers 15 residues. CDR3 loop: CASSLGTGGPEPQHF. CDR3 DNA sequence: TGTGCCAGCAGCTTAGGGACAGGGGGCCCGGAGCCCCAGCATTTT. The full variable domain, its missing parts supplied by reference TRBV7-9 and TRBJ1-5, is DTGVSQNPRHKITKRGQNVTFRCDPISEHNRLYWYRQTLGQGPEFLTYFQNEAQLEKSRLLSDRFSAERPKGSFSTLEIQRTEQGDSAMYLCASSLGTGGPEPQHFGDGTRLSIL.

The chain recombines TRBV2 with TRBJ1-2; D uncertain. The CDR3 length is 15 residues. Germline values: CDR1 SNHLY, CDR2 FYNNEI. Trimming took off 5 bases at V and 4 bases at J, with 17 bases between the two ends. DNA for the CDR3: TGTGCCAGCAGTAACAGCTCCCGAGAGATCTATGGCTACACCTTC. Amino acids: CASSNSSREIYGYTF.

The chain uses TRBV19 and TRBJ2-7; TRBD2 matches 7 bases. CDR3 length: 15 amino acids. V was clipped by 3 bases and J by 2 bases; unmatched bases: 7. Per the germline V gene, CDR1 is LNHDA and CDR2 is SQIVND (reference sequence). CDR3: CASSMGDYHPYEQYF. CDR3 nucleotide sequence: TGTGCCAGTAGTATGGGGGACTACCATCCCTACGAGCAGTACTTC.

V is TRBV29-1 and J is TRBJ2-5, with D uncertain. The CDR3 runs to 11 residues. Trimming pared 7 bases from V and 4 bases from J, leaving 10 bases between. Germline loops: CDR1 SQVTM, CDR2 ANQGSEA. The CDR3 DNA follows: TGCAGCGCCCGTAACCGAGAGACCCAGTACTTC. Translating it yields CSARNRETQYF. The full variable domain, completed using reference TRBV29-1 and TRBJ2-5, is SAVISQKPSRDICQRGTSLTIQCQVDSQVTMMFWYRQQPGQSLTLIATANQGSEATYESGFVIDKFPISRPNLTFSTLTVSNMSPEDSSIYLCSARNRETQYFGPGTRLLVL.

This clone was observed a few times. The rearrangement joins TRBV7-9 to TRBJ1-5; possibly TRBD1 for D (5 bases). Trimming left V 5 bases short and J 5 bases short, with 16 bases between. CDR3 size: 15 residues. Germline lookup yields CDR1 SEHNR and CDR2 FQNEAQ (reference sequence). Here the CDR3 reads CASSGTDKKDQPQHF. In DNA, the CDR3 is TGTGCCAGCAGCGGAACGGACAAGAAGGATCAGCCCCAGCATTTT.

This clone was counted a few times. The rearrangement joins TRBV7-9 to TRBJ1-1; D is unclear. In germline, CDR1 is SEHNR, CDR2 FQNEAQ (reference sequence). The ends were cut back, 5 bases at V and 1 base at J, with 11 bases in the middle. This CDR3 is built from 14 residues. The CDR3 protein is CASSRPGENTEAFF. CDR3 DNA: TGTGCCAGCAGCCGGCCGGGAGAGAACACTGAAGCTTTCTTT.

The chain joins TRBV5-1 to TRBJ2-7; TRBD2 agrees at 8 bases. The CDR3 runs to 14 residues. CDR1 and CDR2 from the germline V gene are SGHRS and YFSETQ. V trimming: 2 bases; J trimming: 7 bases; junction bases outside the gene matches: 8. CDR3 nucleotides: TGCGCCAGCAGCTTAGCGGGAGTAGTTCGGGAGCAGTACTTC. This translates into CASSLAGVVREQYF.